This is a list of T cell receptor beta chains from one sample in a study of T-cell reconstitution after alpha-beta-depleted transplantation in children. TCRdb independently ran MiXCR on the PCR reads; one entry per CDR3 protein. The sample holds about 58,000 distinct CDR3 sequences, around 40% seen once. Material: PBMCs, mostly from graft donor cells, obtained 360 days after TCRalphabeta/CD19-depleted stem cell transplant. The receptors shown here come from a male patient younger than 18 who had a stem cell transplant for acute lymphoblastic leukemia, so the T cells may come from the graft donor. CDR3s include the opening cysteine and the closing phenylalanine or tryptophan. The order of the fields is V gene, J gene, D gene, clone size, CDR3 protein, CDR3 DNA. A D gene is named only where the DNA matches it firmly. Size tells how often a clone was seen (once, few, many) or the class of an expanded clone, and some rows leave it out.

TRBV25-1	TRBJ2-7	.	.	CASIGVKSYEQYF	TGTGCCAGCATAGGGGTGAAGAGCTACGAGCAGTACTTC
TRBV20-1	TRBJ2-3	.	.	CSARGLEGTDTQYF	TGCAGTGCTAGAGGGCTCGAGGGCACAGATACGCAGTATTTT
TRBV7-6	TRBJ1-4	.	.	CASSLSRGNEKLFF	TGTGCCAGCAGCTTAAGCAGGGGAAATGAAAAACTGTTTTTT
TRBV27	TRBJ2-1	TRBD2	once	CASRWREGLSSYNEQFF	TGTGCCAGCAGATGGCGGGAGGGCCTTAGCTCCTACAATGAGCAGTTCTTC
TRBV7-9	TRBJ2-7	.	few	CASSLRQSSYEQYF	TGTGCCAGCAGCTTACGACAGAGCTCCTACGAGCAGTACTTC
TRBV11-1	TRBJ1-5	.	.	CASSSDSARGKGQPQHF	TGTGCCAGCAGCTCGGACAGTGCGAGGGGAAAGGGTCAGCCCCAGCATTTT
TRBV28	TRBJ2-7	.	.	CASSRDWGSYEQYF	TGTGCCAGCAGTCGGGACTGGGGCTCCTACGAGCAGTACTTC
TRBV10-3	TRBJ1-5	TRBD1	once	CAISESWTGSGNQPQHF	TGTGCCATCAGTGAGTCGTGGACAGGGTCGGGCAATCAGCCCCAGCATTTT
TRBV12-3/TRBV12-4	TRBJ2-1	.	.	CASIAPLNVRQFF	TGTGCCAGCATCGCTCCCCTCAACGTCAGGCAGTTCTTC
TRBV29-1	TRBJ2-7	.	few	CSVYGNEQYF	TGCAGCGTTTACGGGAACGAGCAGTACTTC
TRBV7-9	TRBJ2-5	.	.	CASSPDAHQETQYF	TGTGCCAGCAGCCCTGACGCGCACCAAGAGACCCAGTACTTC
TRBV7-6	TRBJ1-4	TRBD1	few	CASSLTGATNEKLFF	TGTGCCAGCAGCCTGACAGGGGCAACTAATGAAAAACTGTTTTTT
TRBV5-1	TRBJ2-1	.	.	CASRWGRIRDPGYNEQFF	TGCGCCAGCAGGTGGGGGAGAATCCGGGACCCGGGCTACAATGAGCAGTTCTTC
TRBV4-2	TRBJ2-2	.	few	CASSQSRSLGELFF	TGTGCCAGCAGCCAATCCCGGTCCCTCGGGGAGCTGTTTTTT
TRBV20-1	TRBJ1-1	.	.	CSAGRGPNTEAFF	TGCAGTGCAGGGAGGGGCCCGAACACTGAAGCTTTCTTT
TRBV20-1	TRBJ1-5	TRBD1	.	CSASVARGVNQPQHF	TGCAGTGCTAGCGTGGCCAGGGGGGTCAATCAGCCCCAGCATTTT
TRBV28	TRBJ2-6	.	.	CASSFVGSGANVLTF	TGTGCCAGCAGTTTCGTAGGCTCTGGGGCCAACGTCCTGACTTTC
TRBV6-5	TRBJ2-3	.	.	CASSYSLDTDTQYF	TGTGCCAGCAGTTACTCTCTGGACACAGATACGCAGTATTTT
TRBV9	TRBJ2-7	TRBD1	few	CASSVGGQGQDEQYF	TGTGCCAGCAGCGTAGGGGGACAGGGACAGGACGAGCAGTACTTC
TRBV11-2	TRBJ2-2	.	few	CASSFGLTVTGELFF	TGTGCCAGCAGCTTCGGCCTAACTGTAACCGGGGAGCTGTTTTTT
TRBV24-1	TRBJ2-7	.	.	CATEDSSYEQYF	TGTGCCACCGAGGACAGTTCCTACGAGCAGTACTTC
TRBV11-2	TRBJ2-3	.	once	CASSFPGVTGQYF	TGTGCCAGCAGCTTTCCGGGGGTCACGGGGCAGTATTTT
TRBV19	TRBJ2-1	.	few	CASSPDFYNEQFF	TGTGCCAGTAGTCCGGACTTCTACAATGAGCAGTTCTTC
TRBV5-1	TRBJ2-3	TRBD2	.	CASSCLPGLDANTDTQYF	TGCGCCAGCAGCTGCCTGCCCGGACTAGACGCGAACACAGATACGCAGTATTTT
TRBV20-1	TRBJ2-2	.	.	CSAARPSGNTGELFF	TGCAGTGCTGCAAGACCGAGTGGCAACACCGGGGAGCTGTTTTTT
TRBV13	TRBJ2-2	.	.	CASSLGTGSDFTGELFF	TGTGCCAGCAGCTTAGGTACAGGCTCTGATTTCACCGGGGAGCTGTTTTTT
TRBV5-1	TRBJ1-1	.	.	CASSLGHQMNTEAFF	TGCGCCAGCAGCCTAGGACATCAGATGAACACTGAAGCTTTCTTT
TRBV12-3/TRBV12-4	TRBJ1-1	TRBD1	.	CASSFSTGGTEAFF	TGTGCCAGCAGTTTCTCGACAGGGGGGACTGAAGCTTTCTTT
TRBV7-2	TRBJ2-3	TRBD1	once	CASSLAVQGADTQYF	TGTGCCAGCAGCTTAGCGGTGCAGGGGGCAGATACGCAGTATTTT
TRBV10-3	TRBJ1-6	.	many	CAISDPRQAYNSPLHF	TGTGCCATCAGTGACCCCAGACAGGCTTATAATTCACCCCTCCACTTT
TRBV10-2	TRBJ2-5	.	few	CASSDMWPQETQYF	TGCGCCAGCAGTGATATGTGGCCCCAAGAGACCCAGTACTTC
TRBV29-1	TRBJ2-7	TRBD1	.	CSVEGDSTYEQYF	TGCAGCGTTGAAGGGGACAGTACCTACGAGCAGTACTTC
TRBV5-1	TRBJ1-4	.	few	CASKGINEKLFF	TGCGCCAGCAAGGGTATTAATGAAAAACTGTTTTTT
TRBV7-2	TRBJ2-3	.	.	CASSYKRITTDTQYF	TGTGCCAGCAGTTATAAGCGGATTACCACAGATACGCAGTATTTT
TRBV18	TRBJ2-5	TRBD1	.	CASSPPGGQGQETQYF	TGTGCCAGCTCACCACCCGGGGGACAGGGACAAGAGACCCAGTACTTC
TRBV19	TRBJ2-7	.	.	CASSIEGRHEQYF	TGTGCCAGTAGTATTGAGGGTAGGCACGAGCAGTACTTC
TRBV20-1	TRBJ2-1	.	few	CSADPPDSDNEQFF	TGCAGTGCTGACCCGCCCGACAGCGACAATGAGCAGTTCTTC
TRBV12-3/TRBV12-4	TRBJ1-1	.	few	CASSPVTGVTEAFF	TGTGCCAGCAGTCCTGTGACAGGCGTCACTGAAGCTTTCTTT
TRBV7-9	TRBJ2-1	TRBD2	many	CASSSPLSGGRLEQFF	TGTGCCAGCAGCTCCCCACTAAGCGGGGGGCGTCTTGAGCAGTTCTTC
TRBV5-8	TRBJ1-1	.	.	CASSLEPGVEAFF	TGTGCCAGCAGCTTGGAGCCGGGAGTTGAAGCTTTCTTT
TRBV12-3/TRBV12-4	TRBJ2-6	.	.	CASSFPGTGANVLTF	TGTGCCAGCAGTTTTCCAGGGACTGGGGCCAACGTCCTGACTTTC
TRBV28	TRBJ1-2	.	.	CASSLGGPEYGYTF	TGTGCCAGCAGTTTAGGGGGCCCAGAGTATGGCTACACCTTC
TRBV20-1	TRBJ2-5	TRBD2	few	CSASGWGGFERTQYF	TGCAGTGCTTCAGGATGGGGGGGATTCGAGCGGACCCAGTACTTC
TRBV5-1	TRBJ2-5	.	few	CASSLVSGRQETQYF	TGCGCCAGCAGCTTGGTTAGTGGGAGGCAAGAGACCCAGTACTTC
TRBV15	TRBJ2-2	TRBD1	once	CATSGQGAGELFF	TGTGCCACCAGCGGACAGGGGGCCGGGGAGCTGTTTTTT
TRBV4-1	TRBJ2-4	.	.	CASSQLEGGPGQKNIQYF	TGCGCCAGCAGCCAACTTGAGGGCGGTCCCGGACAGAAAAACATTCAGTACTTC
TRBV25-1	TRBJ2-3	.	.	CASSEYDVSYLWQYF	TGTGCCAGCAGTGAATATGATGTCTCCTATCTTTGGCAGTATTTT
TRBV15	TRBJ2-2	.	.	CATSRATRNTGELFF	TGTGCCACCAGCAGAGCCACGAGGAACACCGGGGAGCTGTTTTTT